This T cell receptor beta chain was obtained from a study of CD8 T cells in Susac syndrome. The length of the CDR3 is 18 residues. Germline-derived CDR1 and CDR2 are MNHNS and SASEGT. V was clipped by 6 bases and J by 4 bases; unmatched bases: 20. Only one count was recorded for this clonotype. The RNA input was roughly 0.45 to 1 ug, and it was reverse transcribed with random hexamers. TCRdb fed the immunoSEQ multiplex PCR reads into MiXCR, producing one record per CDR3 protein. Among 95,000 to 150,000 distinct CDR3 sequences, under 96% were seen once, and the ten largest hold 0.11% to 0.15%. The chain is built from TRBV6-1 and TRBJ2-7, with 8 positions matching TRBD1. The TCR originated in a human donor with Susac syndrome. The sequencing sample was made of CD4+ T cells from PBMCs. The CDR3 loop is CASRTWEGGQGLMYEQYF. In nucleotides, the CDR3 is TGTGCCAGCAGGACTTGGGAAGGCGGACAGGGTTTAATGTACGAGCAGTACTTC.